These 14 T cell receptor beta chains came from one sample sequenced in a study of T cells in Graves' hyperthyroidism and ophthalmopathy. Authors of the study amplified TCR beta CDR3 regions from RNA transcripts. TCR CDR3 underwent first-round RT-PCR with the HTBI primer set. TCRdb used MiXCR to reprocess the multiplex PCR reads, holding one entry per CDR3 protein. Of fewer than 350,000 distinct CDR3 sequences in the sample, 15% to 20% were seen once. Sequencing was carried out using blood. The source is a woman between 40 and 55 years old with Graves' ophthalmopathy.

This clonotype was found many times. The chain is built from TRBV7-9 and TRBJ1-1; D is unresolved. This CDR3 is built from 14 residues. The V and J ends lost 2 bases and 6 bases respectively, with 13 bases between them. CDR1 SEHNR and CDR2 FQNEAQ come from the germline V gene (reference sequence). The CDR3 is CASSLPSASSEAFF. CDR3 DNA: TGTGCCAGCAGCTTACCGTCGGCGTCCTCTGAAGCTTTCTTT. The full variable domain, rest sourced from reference TRBV7-9 and TRBJ1-1, is DTGVSQNPRHKITKRGQNVTFRCDPISEHNRLYWYRQTLGQGPEFLTYFQNEAQLEKSRLLSDRFSAERPKGSFSTLEIQRTEQGDSAMYLCASSLPSASSEAFFGQGTRLTVV.

The chain carries TRBV28 and TRBJ2-7; D uncertain. Per germline, CDR1 MDHEN and CDR2 SYDVKM. V was trimmed by 3 bases and J by 6 bases, leaving 9 bases between them. CDR3 length: 12 amino acids. In nucleotides, the CDR3 is TGTGCCAGCAGTTTTAACTTAGGCGAGCAGTACTTC. This codes for CASSFNLGEQYF.

This clonotype showed up many times. This rearrangement joins TRBV2 to TRBJ2-6; weak D call: TRBD1 (6 bases). Trimming pared 8 bases from V and 2 bases from J, leaving 13 bases between. Germline-derived CDR1 and CDR2 are SNHLY and FYNNEI. The CDR3 consists of 15 residues. The CDR3 reads CASGSRTAGANVLTF. CDR3 coding DNA: TGTGCCAGCGGCTCCAGGACAGCTGGGGCCAACGTCCTGACTTTC.

This clonotype was picked up many times. CDR3 region: CASSELGTSNTGELFF. CDR3 bases: TGTGCCAGCAGTGAATTGGGGACTAGCAACACCGGGGAGCTGTTTTTT. The J gene is TRBJ2-2, the V gene TRBV25-1, with TRBD2 matching over 9 bases. Trimming took 1 base from V and 2 from J; bases not matched to a gene: 2. The CDR3 has 16 amino acids. Per the germline V gene, CDR1 is MGHDK and CDR2 is SYGVNS.

The table lists this clonotype with many counts. V gene TRBV28 combines with J gene TRBJ1-1, with no clear D. Trimming removed 7 bases at V and 0 bases at J, with 12 bases between. CDR1 is MDHEN, CDR2 SYDVKM, per germline. This CDR3 has 14 amino acids. The CDR3 loop is CASTGVRLNTEAFF. CDR3 DNA sequence: TGTGCCAGCACCGGGGTTCGCTTGAACACTGAAGCTTTCTTT.

The J gene is TRBJ1-1, the V gene TRBV7-9; D is undetermined. The germline V and J ends were trimmed by 3 bases and 0 bases, with 8 bases remaining between them. The CDR3 length is 14 residues. Germline V gives CDR1 SEHNR, CDR2 FQNEAQ (reference sequence). CDR3 loop: CASSLDLLNTEAFF. CDR3 in DNA: TGTGCCAGCAGCTTGGACCTTTTGAACACTGAAGCTTTCTTT.

This clonotype was recorded many times. The chain combines TRBV30 with TRBJ1-1, with no clear D. Germline-derived CDR1 and CDR2 are GTSNPN and SVGIG (reference sequence). This CDR3 is built from 14 residues. The V end lost 0 bases, the J end lost 2 bases, and 10 bases lay between the germline ends. The CDR3 sequence is CAWSVKGFNTEAFF. The CDR3 DNA reads as TGTGCCTGGAGTGTAAAGGGATTCAACACTGAAGCTTTCTTT. Looking up the rest from reference TRBV30 and TRBJ1-1 gives the full variable domain: SQTIHQWPATLVQPVGSPLSLECTVEGTSNPNLYWYRQAAGRGLQLLFYSVGIGQISSEVPQNLSASRPQDRQFILSSKKLLLSDSGFYLCAWSVKGFNTEAFFGQGTRLTVV.

This clonotype was seen only a few times. The rearrangement links TRBV4-1 to TRBJ2-7, with TRBD2 matching over 15 bases. In germline, CDR1 is MGHRA, CDR2 YSYEKL. The J segment lost 2 bases and the V segment lost 2 bases, leaving 10 bases of the junction unmatched. The CDR3 has 19 amino acids. CDR3 in DNA: TGCGCCAGCAGCCAACCCAGGACTAGCGGGAGGGCCTTCACCTACGAGCAGTACTTC. This codes for CASSQPRTSGRAFTYEQYF.

This clonotype was recorded many times. The CDR3 region is CASSEGTPELAWMSGELFF. DNA of the CDR3: TGCGCCAGCAGTGAGGGCACCCCCGAACTAGCGTGGATGTCCGGGGAGCTGTTTTTT. J is TRBJ2-2 and V is TRBV10-1; 7 bases match TRBD2. Germline loops: CDR1 WNHNN, CDR2 SYGVQD (reference sequence). The CDR3 is 19 residues long. J was trimmed by 6 bases and V by 2 bases; bases with no gene match: 18.

The rearrangement links TRBV12-3 or TRBV12-4 to TRBJ1-5; 9 nucleotides align to TRBD1. The CDR3 length is 16 residues. V trimming: 5 bases; J trimming: 2 bases; junction bases outside the gene matches: 7. CDR3 DNA: TGTGCCAGCAGTGACAGGGGGAACGGGGGCAATCAGCCCCAGCATTTT. It encodes CASSDRGNGGNQPQHF.

V is TRBV11-2 and J is TRBJ2-7; D gene unclear. CDR3 size: 15 residues. Between the trimmed V and J ends, which lost 0 bases and 5 bases, there was a span of 14 bases. Germline V CDR1 and CDR2: SGHAT, FQNNGV. The CDR3 protein is CASSLELSAVHEQYF. CDR3 nucleotide sequence: TGTGCCAGCAGCTTAGAGCTTTCTGCCGTCCACGAGCAGTACTTC.

This clonotype was seen at least ten times. At one end, the junction sequence differs from germline, possibly due to a read error. The chain joins TRBV12-3 or TRBV12-4 to TRBJ1-2; D is uncertain. CDR3 length: 11 amino acids. The DNA for the CDR3 is TGTGCCAGCAGTTCTGACTACGGCTACACCTTC. Residues: CASSSDYGYTF.

V usage is TRBV27 and J usage is TRBJ2-7; D not resolved. V lost 2 bases, J lost 1 base, and 9 bases lay in between. The CDR3 loop spans 14 amino acids. Germline V gene lookup returns CDR1 MNHEY and CDR2 SMNVEV (reference sequence). CDR3 sequence: CASSLSPTSYEQYF. CDR3 nucleotide sequence: TGTGCCAGCAGTTTAAGCCCAACTTCCTACGAGCAGTACTTC.

This clonotype occurred many times. The genes are TRBV20-1 and TRBJ2-5, with D perhaps being TRBD1 or TRBD2 (5 bases each). Trimming cost V 5 bases and J 4 bases, with 8 bases left between them. Germline CDR1 is DFQATT and CDR2 is SNEGSKA (reference sequence). This CDR3 is built from 11 residues. CDR3 coding DNA: TGCAGTGCTGGGACGGCAGAGACCCAGTACTTC. This sequence encodes CSAGTAETQYF.